These 9 T cell receptor beta chains share one sample of origin, sequenced in a study of tumor-infiltrating lymphocytes in primary liver carcinoma. Bulk tissue was left unsorted, and RNA and DNA were co-extracted from about 21-30 mg of it. Reverse transcription of roughly 0.5 ug total RNA with a constant-region primer produced TCR beta cDNA. Employing slightly modified ARM-PCR, three nested multiplex PCR rounds were run, and these gave rise to the TCR beta libraries. PCR rounds one and two used TRBV1-TRBV30 forward primers with a C-beta reverse primer for around 9 cycles each. TCRdb reprocessed the multiplex PCR reads with MiXCR, giving one entry per CDR3 protein. The sample shows over 100,000 distinct CDR3 sequences, roughly 75% of them seen only once. Sequenced material: tumor-adjacent normal liver tissue. The receptors come from a woman in her fifties or sixties with primary liver carcinoma and hepatitis B virus infection.

As regards this clonotype: With a much larger clone just one base away, this may be a read error. The J gene is TRBJ1-1, the V gene TRBV7-9; D is unresolved. The V gene lost 5 bases and the J gene lost 3 bases, with 19 bases spanning the gap. The CDR3 spans 16 residues. The V gene's germline CDR1 is SEHNR and CDR2 FQNEAQ (reference sequence). The CDR3 reads CASSGGIGGWDTEAFF. The CDR3 nucleotides read TGTGCCAGCAGCGGCGGCATTGGAGGGTGGGACACTGAAGCTTTCTTT. The full variable domain, rest sourced from reference TRBV7-9 and TRBJ1-1, is DTGVSQNPRHKITKRGQNVTFRCDPISEHNRLYWYRQTLGQGPEFLTYFQNEAQLEKSRLLSDRFSAERPKGSFSTLEIQRTEQGDSAMYLCASSGGIGGWDTEAFFGQGTRLTVV.

About this clonotype itself: A single base separates this from a much larger clone, so it may be a read error. This sequence joins TRBV7-9 and TRBJ1-2, with a possible D match to TRBD1 (5 bases). The germline V gene encodes CDR1 SEHNR and CDR2 FQNEAQ (reference sequence). Between the trimmed V and J ends, which lost 5 bases and 3 bases, there was a span of 13 bases. The CDR3 contains 14 residues. CDR3 DNA sequence: TGTGCCAGCAGCCGCGCACAGGCGGACTATGGCTACACCTTC. Translating gives CASSRAQADYGYTF. The full variable domain, in which reference TRBV7-9 and TRBJ1-2 provide the parts outside the CDR3, is DTGVSQNPRHKITKRGQNVTFRCDPISEHNRLYWYRQTLGQGPEFLTYFQNEAQLEKSRLLSDRFSAERPKGSFSTLEIQRTEQGDSAMYLCASSRAQADYGYTFGSGTRLTVV.

Remarks on this clonotype: With a much larger clone just one base away, this may be a read error. This sequence joins TRBV28 and TRBJ1-2; a possible D gene is TRBD1 (6 bases). The germline V gene has CDR1 MDHEN and CDR2 SYDVKM. The CDR3 is made up of 14 amino acids. CDR3: CASSFGQGFYGCTF. The DNA of the CDR3 is TGTGCCAGCAGTTTTGGGCAGGGGTTCTATGGCTGCACCTTC.

This clonotype showed up many times. The rearrangement uses TRBV4-2 and TRBJ2-7; D is tentatively TRBD1 or TRBD2 (6 bases each). Trimming shortened V by 1 base and J by 1 base, and 11 bases separated the two germline ends. CDR3 size: 15 residues. CDR1 is LGHNA and CDR2 is YNFKEQ in the germline V gene. For the CDR3, the DNA is TGTGCCAGCAGCCAAGGGGGGGCAGCGTCCTACGAGCAGTACTTC. Its translation is CASSQGGAASYEQYF.

Worth noting for this clonotype: The junction departs from the called germline gene at one end, perhaps through a read error. The genes are TRBV13 and TRBJ1-2; D not certain. This CDR3 region has 15 residues. Germline values: CDR1 PRHDT, CDR2 FYEKMQ (reference sequence). The DNA for the CDR3 is TGTGCCAGCAGCCCTGCAGCAGTGGAGTACTATGGCTACACTTTC. Amino acids: CASSPAAVEYYGYTF.

The gene calls are TRBV15 and TRBJ2-5; D is unclear. V dropped 3 bases and J dropped 4 bases, with 6 bases sitting between them. The CDR3 has 12 amino acids. The V gene's germline CDR1 is LNHNV and CDR2 YYDKDF (reference sequence). CDR3 nucleotides: TGTGCCACCAGCAGGACGAGAGAGACCCAGTACTTC. Encoded protein: CATSRTRETQYF. Together with reference TRBV15 and TRBJ2-5, the CDR3 gives the full variable domain: DAMVIQNPRYQVTQFGKPVTLSCSQTLNHNVMYWYQQKSSQAPKLLFHYYDKDFNNEADTPDNFQSRRPNTSFCFLDIRSPGLGDTAMYLCATSRTRETQYFGPGTRLLVL.

This clonotype was seen a few times. This may arise from a read error, as a much more abundant clone is one base away. This chain connects TRBV5-5 to TRBJ2-3; the D gene is possibly TRBD2 (5 bases). Germline V gene sequence: CDR1 SGHKS, CDR2 YYEKEE (reference sequence). This CDR3 has 15 residues. The CDR3 here is CASGLDFRAGDTQYF. The CDR3 nucleotides read TGTGCCAGCGGCTTGGACTTTAGGGCGGGAGATACGCAGTATTTT.

In regard to this clonotype: Possible read error: a much larger clone is one base away. This chain joins TRBV6-5 and TRBJ1-1; D is unclear. The CDR3 has 13 residues. Germline V gene lookup returns CDR1 MNHEY and CDR2 SVGAGI. The CDR3 coding sequence is TGTGTCAGCAGTTACAGAGAGAACACTGAAGCTTTCTTT. This sequence encodes CVSSYRENTEAFF.

For this clonotype: One end of the junction does not line up with germline, which may come from a read error. The gene calls are TRBV11-1 and TRBJ2-3; possible D gene TRBD2, 5 bases. Germline V gene data show CDR1 as SGHAT and CDR2 as FQDESV (reference sequence). The CDR3 is 14 residues long. The CDR3 sequence is CTNSLRQRVGESHF. Here the CDR3 DNA reads TGTACCAACAGCTTAAGGCAACGTGTGGGAGAGTCTCACTTT.